Following are 3 T cell receptor beta chains from one sample sequenced in a study of T cells after yellow fever vaccination. TCRdb passed the 5' RACE reads through MiXCR, listing each CDR3 protein once. The sample lists over 110,000 distinct CDR3 sequences; over 7% were seen once. This specimen consisted of CD4+ T cells sorted from PBMCs, obtained 5 days after the yellow fever booster vaccination. The receptors derive from a man in his thirties or forties who received the YFV17D yellow fever vaccine.

This clonotype was detected many times. The chain joins TRBV6-5 to TRBJ2-7; D is unclear. This CDR3 contains 14 residues. CDR1 MNHEY and CDR2 SVGAGI come from the germline V gene. With 2 bases removed from V and 0 bases from J, the gap between germline ends came to 8 bases. The CDR3 DNA follows: TGTGCCAGCAGTTACACCAGAAGCTCCTACGAGCAGTACTTC. It translates to CASSYTRSSYEQYF.

Many counts were recorded for this clonotype. The V and J genes are TRBV5-6 and TRBJ2-1; 12 bases align to TRBD2. This CDR3 spans 18 amino acids. The germline V gene has CDR1 SGHDT and CDR2 YYEEEE. The ends lost 2 bases at V and 7 bases at J; junction bases unmatched: 13. The CDR3 spells CASSFVIASGRAGNEQFF. For the CDR3, the DNA is TGTGCCAGCAGCTTTGTTATCGCTAGCGGGAGGGCCGGTAATGAGCAGTTCTTC. The entire variable domain, with the rest obtained from reference TRBV5-6 and TRBJ2-1, is as follows: DAGVTQSPTHLIKTRGQQVTLRCSPKSGHDTVSWYQQALGQGPQFIFQYYEEEERQRGNFPDRFSGHQFPNYSSELNVNALLLGDSALYLCASSFVIASGRAGNEQFFGPGTRLTVL.

The table lists this clonotype with many counts. The chain is built from TRBV5-1 and TRBJ2-3; D remains unclear. This CDR3 spans 13 amino acids. Germline lookup yields CDR1 SGHRS and CDR2 YFSETQ. Trimming took 4 bases from V and 2 from J, leaving 8 bases between them. The CDR3 coding sequence is TGCGCCAGCAGCCGTCCCCCCACAGATACGCAGTATTTT. Translating gives CASSRPPTDTQYF.